These 13 T cell receptor beta chains share one sample of origin, sequenced in a study of OX40 agonist ivuxolimab in advanced cancers. Sequencing used immunoSEQ multiplex PCR; TCRdb keeps in-frame clones, though not all of them. The sample lists roughly 67,000 clones; over 80% were seen once. Sequencing used CD4+ or CD8+ T cells sorted from blood, obtained in a trial of the OX40 agonist ivuxolimab. Source of these receptors: an adult with an advanced solid tumor such as melanoma, head and neck, liver or kidney cancer.

The chain recombines TRBV5-1 with TRBJ1-3; D unresolved. Per germline, CDR1 SGHRS and CDR2 YFSETQ. The CDR3 is 15 amino acids. Trimming shortened V by 4 bases and J by 0 bases, and 11 bases separated the two germline ends. The DNA for the CDR3 is TGCGCCAGCAGCATCGACGGCAACTCTGGAAACACCATATATTTT. Translating gives CASSIDGNSGNTIYF. Full variable domain (rest looked up from reference TRBV5-1 and TRBJ1-3): KAGVTQTPRYLIKTRGQQVTLSCSPISGHRSVSWYQQTPGQGLQFLFEYFSETQRNKGNFPGRFSGRQFSNSRSEMNVSTLELGDSALYLCASSIDGNSGNTIYFGEGSWLTVV.

This chain connects TRBV5-1 to TRBJ2-5; possible D gene TRBD2, 5 bases. The CDR3 is 14 amino acids. Germline-derived CDR1 and CDR2 are SGHRS and YFSETQ. V shed 0 bases and J shed 5 bases, with 11 bases lying between them. The CDR3 nucleotides are TGCGCCAGCAGCTTGGCCGCGGGTTTGGAGACCCAGTACTTC. Amino acids: CASSLAAGLETQYF.

The V gene is TRBV4-3, the J gene TRBJ2-7; 10 bases fit TRBD2. This CDR3 is built from 15 residues. CDR1 is LGHNA, CDR2 YSLEER, per germline. The V segment lost 1 base and the J segment 4 bases; nucleotides outside the gene matches: 4. CDR3 coding DNA: TGCGCCAGCAGCCAAGCCGTTAGCGGGGGGTACGAGCAGTACTTC. As protein: CASSQAVSGGYEQYF.

This clone was detected only once. V is TRBV25-1 and J is TRBJ2-3; possible D gene TRBD1, 6 bases. Germline lookup yields CDR1 MGHDK and CDR2 SYGVNS. The germline V and J ends were trimmed by 5 bases and 2 bases, with 11 bases remaining between them. This CDR3 region has 14 residues. Here the CDR3 reads CASSLWTVTDTQYF. Written as DNA, the CDR3 is TGTGCCAGCAGTCTTTGGACAGTCACAGATACGCAGTATTTT.

The V gene is TRBV6-6, the J gene TRBJ2-4; 7 nucleotides align to TRBD1. The CDR3 consists of 13 residues. Germline CDR1 MNHNY, CDR2 SVGAGI (reference sequence). V gave up 6 bases and J gave up 5 bases; unmatched junction bases: 4. CDR3 region: CASRTGTENIQYF. The CDR3 DNA reads as TGTGCCAGCAGGACCGGGACAGAAAACATTCAGTACTTC.

This chain uses TRBV20-1 with TRBJ1-1; 8 nucleotides align to TRBD1. CDR1 and CDR2 from the germline V gene are DFQATT and SNEGSKA (reference sequence). V shed 1 base and J 11 bases; nucleotides not matched to a gene: 3. This CDR3 is built from 11 residues. The CDR3 bases are TGCAGTGCTAGAGCCCGGGACAGGGCTTTCTTT. Encoded protein: CSARARDRAFF.

This chain uses TRBV7-3 with TRBJ2-1; D not certain. With 6 bases removed from V and 0 bases from J, the gap between germline ends came to 6 bases. Per the germline V gene, CDR1 is SGHTA and CDR2 is FQGTGA. The CDR3 extends over 13 amino acids. The CDR3 sequence is CASSYSSYNEQFF. The CDR3 DNA reads TGTGCCAGCAGTTATAGCTCCTACAATGAGCAGTTCTTC.

A few counts support this clone. V and J are TRBV20-1 and TRBJ2-7; D call uncertain. Between the trimmed V and J ends, which lost 2 bases and 4 bases, there was a span of 6 bases. Germline-derived CDR1 and CDR2 are DFQATT and SNEGSKA (reference sequence). The CDR3 consists of 11 residues. The CDR3 DNA reads TGCAGTGCTAGACAGTTATACGAGCAGTACTTC. Its translation is CSARQLYEQYF.

The chain combines TRBV28 with TRBJ1-1; 7 bases agree with TRBD1. The V gene's germline CDR1 is MDHEN and CDR2 SYDVKM. The CDR3 spans 15 residues. V shed 3 bases, J shed 4 bases, and the junction held 8 bases outside the gene matches. This CDR3 reads CASSLGGGRGTEAFF. DNA for the CDR3: TGTGCCAGCAGTTTGGGAGGGGGCCGGGGCACTGAAGCTTTCTTT. Full variable domain (missing parts from reference TRBV28 and TRBJ1-1): DVKVTQSSRYLVKRTGEKVFLECVQDMDHENMFWYRQDPGLGLRLIYFSYDVKMKEKGDIPEGYSVSREKKERFSLILESASTNQTSMYLCASSLGGGRGTEAFFGQGTRLTVV.

The J gene is TRBJ2-3, the V gene TRBV29-1, with 14 bases lining up with TRBD2. This CDR3 is built from 16 residues. V lost 0 bases, J lost 4 bases, and 3 bases stayed unmatched. Germline assignment: CDR1 SQVTM and CDR2 ANQGSEA. CDR3: CSVEEGLAGVSDTQYF. The CDR3 nucleotides read TGCAGCGTTGAAGAGGGACTAGCGGGAGTTTCAGATACGCAGTATTTT.

V gene TRBV6-5 combines with J gene TRBJ1-4; perhaps TRBD1 as D (5 bases). The germline V gene encodes CDR1 MNHEY and CDR2 SVGAGI. This CDR3 is built from 10 residues. Trimming stripped 8 bases from V and 14 bases from J, with 12 bases between. CDR3 sequence reads: CASGDSGLFF. The CDR3 DNA reads as TGTGCCAGCGGGGACTCGGGGCTGTTTTTT.

The chain carries TRBV10-1 and TRBJ1-1; D is unclear. CDR1 is WNHNN, CDR2 SYGVQD, per germline (reference sequence). The V end lost 3 bases, the J end lost 11 bases, and 16 bases lay between the germline ends. The CDR3 sequence is 13 residues long. DNA of the CDR3: TGCGCCAGCAGTGATTTGGACGCCGCCAGGGCTTTCTTT. This gives the protein CASSDLDAARAFF.

V gene TRBV28 combines with J gene TRBJ1-2; D unresolved. The ends were cut back, 1 base at V and 4 bases at J, with 10 bases in the middle. Germline V CDR1 and CDR2: MDHEN, SYDVKM. The CDR3 sequence is 14 residues long. CDR3 nucleotide sequence: TGTGCCAGCAGTTTATATCGTGGCAGCTATGGCTACACCTTC. Translating gives CASSLYRGSYGYTF.